These T cell receptor beta chains were read from a single sample in a study of T cells after yellow fever vaccination. TCRdb passed the 5' RACE reads through MiXCR, listing each CDR3 protein once. The sample has about 85,000 distinct CDR3 sequences, about 14% seen once; the top ten hold approximately 23%. Here the sequenced sample was CD8+ T cells not binding an NS4B(214-222) dextramer, sorted from PBMCs, taken 20 to 25 days after the first yellow fever vaccination. These receptors all stem from a man in his late teens or twenties who received the YFV17D yellow fever vaccine. CDR3s include the opening cysteine and the closing phenylalanine or tryptophan. A D gene is named only where the DNA matches it firmly. The size field is filled for only some rows; it gives once, few, many or a size class.

j_gene: TRBJ1-1
d_gene: -
abundance: -
v_gene: TRBV12-3/TRBV12-4
CDR3nt: TGTGCCAGCAGCGATGGACACGGGGCTTTCTTT
CDR3aa: CASSDGHGAFF

j_gene: TRBJ1-2
d_gene: TRBD1
abundance: few
v_gene: TRBV9
CDR3nt: TGTGCCAGCAGCGTGGTGACAGGGGACTATGGCTACACCTTC
CDR3aa: CASSVVTGDYGYTF

j_gene: TRBJ2-3
d_gene: -
abundance: few
v_gene: TRBV9
CDR3nt: TGTGCCAGCTCTACTCGTAGGGGGGAGATCACAGATACGCAGTATTTT
CDR3aa: CASSTRRGEITDTQYF

j_gene: TRBJ2-1
d_gene: TRBD1
abundance: few
v_gene: TRBV29-1
CDR3nt: TGCAGCACTGACAGGGACAATGAGCAGTTCTTC
CDR3aa: CSTDRDNEQFF

j_gene: TRBJ2-1
d_gene: -
abundance: -
v_gene: TRBV25-1
CDR3nt: TGTGCCAGCAGTGCCCAGGTCAATGAGCAGTTCTTC
CDR3aa: CASSAQVNEQFF

j_gene: TRBJ2-1
d_gene: -
abundance: -
v_gene: TRBV4-1
CDR3nt: TGCGCCAGCAGGGGGGTGGACTACAATGAGCAGTTCTTC
CDR3aa: CASRGVDYNEQFF

j_gene: TRBJ1-5
d_gene: -
abundance: few
v_gene: TRBV5-5
CDR3nt: TGTGCCAGCAGCCGGGCCCCATCCAATCAGCCCCAGCATTTT
CDR3aa: CASSRAPSNQPQHF

j_gene: TRBJ2-3
d_gene: TRBD2
abundance: few
v_gene: TRBV7-3
CDR3nt: TGTGCCAGCAGCCCAGGGGTAGCGGGGGTCCTCGCTAGCACAGATACGCAGTATTTT
CDR3aa: CASSPGVAGVLASTDTQYF

j_gene: TRBJ2-2
d_gene: -
abundance: few
v_gene: TRBV5-1
CDR3nt: TGCGCCAGCAGCTTTCGGATCTGGGGCGGGGTGAACACCGGGGAGCTGTTTTTT
CDR3aa: CASSFRIWGGVNTGELFF

j_gene: TRBJ1-1
d_gene: TRBD1
abundance: -
v_gene: TRBV7-6
CDR3nt: TGTGCCAGCAGCCCGACAGGGGTAAACACTGAAGCTTTCTTT
CDR3aa: CASSPTGVNTEAFF

j_gene: TRBJ2-1
d_gene: -
abundance: -
v_gene: TRBV4-3
CDR3nt: TGCGCCAGCAGCCCAGACAGGTGGGGGAGCTCCTACAATGAGCAGTTCTTC
CDR3aa: CASSPDRWGSSYNEQFF

j_gene: TRBJ2-4
d_gene: TRBD2
abundance: few
v_gene: TRBV29-1
CDR3nt: TGCAGCGTTGAAGAGGTAACGGGGGGAGTTGGAAACATTCAGTACTTC
CDR3aa: CSVEEVTGGVGNIQYF